This T cell receptor beta chain was recorded in a study of PD-1 blockade in classical Hodgkin lymphoma. Across the whole study: Patients were administered nivolumab (3 mg/kg intravenously) every 2 weeks. Study-level findings and limits: Prior to therapy, complete responders displayed diversity much like that of newly diagnosed patients.

With respect to this clone: Its specificity is not known.

Indicated time point: cycle 4 day 1 (C4D1), after 5 to 7 weeks of nivolumab. Patients all relapsed after autologous stem cell transplantation, and there was variation in brentuximab vedotin exposure. Relapsed/refractory classical Hodgkin lymphoma patients had complete, partial or progressive responses. The repertoire was sequenced with immunoSEQ multiplex PCR; TCRdb's copy has only in-frame clones and lacks some. The profile shows about 64,000 clones, 91% of them singletons. V was pared by 2 bases and J by 2 bases, with 10 bases between. Germline CDR1 MNHEY, CDR2 SMNVEV (reference sequence). CDR3 length: 16 residues.

The chain recombines TRBV27 with TRBJ2-6; D remains ambiguous. This receptor was taken from a human donor with classical Hodgkin lymphoma. Source: peripheral blood mononuclear cells (PBMCs), taken before the fourth cycle of nivolumab. CDR3 in DNA: TGTGCCAGCAGTTTAGTGACTCTACCTGGGGCCAACGTCCTGACTTTC. Its protein is CASSLVTLPGANVLTF.